The rows below give T cell receptor beta chains drawn from one sample of a study of T cells in Graves' hyperthyroidism and ophthalmopathy. Each CDR3 protein is one row after TCRdb ran MiXCR on the multiplex PCR reads. The sample lists 500,000 to 650,000 distinct CDR3 sequences; less than 15% were seen once. Material: blood. The receptor source for this set is a woman aged 35 to 49 with Graves' hyperthyroidism. CDR3s include the opening cysteine and the closing phenylalanine or tryptophan. The D gene is left open where the match is weak. Only some rows state a clone size, as once, few, many or a class for expanded clones.

v_call	d_call	j_call	clone_size	cdr3_aa	cdr3_nt
TRBV29-1	NA	TRBJ1-4	NA	CSVFKDEKLFF	TGCAGCGTTTTCAAGGATGAAAAACTGTTTTTT
TRBV2	TRBD2	TRBJ2-7	many	CASSPGLAGAQFSYEQYF	TGTGCCAGCAGCCCAGGACTAGCGGGAGCGCAGTTCTCCTACGAGCAGTACTTC
TRBV7-9	TRBD2	TRBJ2-1	many	CASSLGTSGVKSEQFF	TGTGCCAGCAGCTTAGGGACTAGCGGGGTTAAGTCGGAGCAGTTCTTC
TRBV12-3/TRBV12-4	TRBD2	TRBJ2-2	NA	CASSRGLAGAGELFF	TGTGCCAGCAGTAGGGGACTAGCGGGAGCCGGGGAGCTGTTTTTT
TRBV9	NA	TRBJ1-2	NA	CASSPSGGGQVSLSGYTF	TGTGCCAGCAGCCCCAGTGGAGGGGGGCAGGTTTCGTTATCTGGCTACACCTTC
TRBV5-1	TRBD1	TRBJ2-5	few	CASSLLTGVETQYF	TGCGCCAGCAGCTTACTGACAGGGGTAGAGACCCAGTACTTC
TRBV3-1	NA	TRBJ1-5	few	CASSQAGSGLPQPQHF	TGTGCCAGCAGCCAAGCTGGGTCAGGCCTCCCGCAGCCCCAGCATTTT
TRBV11-2	NA	TRBJ2-7	many	CASSLVLGNSYEQYF	TGTGCCAGCAGCTTAGTACTCGGAAACTCCTACGAGCAGTACTTC
TRBV2	NA	TRBJ1-5	many	CASSRDSGQNQPQHF	TGTGCCAGCAGTAGAGACAGCGGGCAAAATCAGCCCCAGCATTTT
TRBV9	NA	TRBJ2-7	few	CASSLHGTESGEQYF	TGTGCCAGCAGCCTTCATGGGACGGAAAGTGGCGAGCAGTACTTC
TRBV11-2	NA	TRBJ2-7	many	CASSLVRGSNEQYF	TGTGCCAGCAGCTTAGTCAGGGGATCCAACGAGCAGTACTTC
TRBV6-6	NA	TRBJ1-1	many	CASSYIQAVNTEAFF	TGTGCCAGCAGTTACATTCAGGCAGTGAACACTGAAGCTTTCTTT
TRBV5-5	NA	TRBJ1-2	few	CASSGSNYGYTF	TGTGCCAGCAGCGGGAGTAACTATGGCTACACCTTC
TRBV5-4	TRBD1	TRBJ2-7	NA	CASSDRGNEQYF	TGTGCCAGCAGCGACAGGGGGAATGAGCAGTACTTC
TRBV24-1	NA	TRBJ1-2	many	CATSDQGKGYGYTF	TGTGCCACCAGTGATCAGGGGAAGGGTTATGGCTACACCTTC
TRBV27	NA	TRBJ2-7	many	CASSLSPGQTYEQYF	TGTGCCAGCAGTTTATCTCCGGGACAAACCTACGAGCAGTACTTC
TRBV15	TRBD1	TRBJ2-3	many	CATSSGQGTSTDTQYF	TGTGCCACCAGCAGCGGACAGGGGACTAGCACAGATACGCAGTATTTT
TRBV28	NA	TRBJ2-7	many	CASSLGAGSYEQYF	TGTGCCAGCAGTTTGGGGGCAGGGTCCTACGAGCAGTACTTC
TRBV4-1	TRBD2	TRBJ2-7	NA	CASSHLIPTGGLAGPNYEQYF	TGCGCCAGCAGCCATTTAATCCCCACAGGAGGGTTAGCGGGACCCAACTACGAGCAGTACTTC
TRBV20-1	TRBD1	TRBJ1-2	NA	CSAGDSASANYGYTF	TGCAGTGCCGGGGACAGCGCCTCGGCTAACTATGGCTACACCTTC